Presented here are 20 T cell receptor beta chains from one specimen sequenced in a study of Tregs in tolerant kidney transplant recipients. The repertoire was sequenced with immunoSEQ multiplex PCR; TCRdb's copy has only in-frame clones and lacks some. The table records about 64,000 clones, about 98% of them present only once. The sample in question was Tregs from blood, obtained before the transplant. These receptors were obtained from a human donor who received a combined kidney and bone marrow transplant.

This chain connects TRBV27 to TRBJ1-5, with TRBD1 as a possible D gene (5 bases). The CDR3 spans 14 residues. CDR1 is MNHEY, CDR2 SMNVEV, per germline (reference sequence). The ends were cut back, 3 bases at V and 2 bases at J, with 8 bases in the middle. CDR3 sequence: CASSFMGRNQPQHF. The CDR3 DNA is TGTGCCAGCAGTTTTATGGGGCGCAATCAGCCCCAGCATTTT.

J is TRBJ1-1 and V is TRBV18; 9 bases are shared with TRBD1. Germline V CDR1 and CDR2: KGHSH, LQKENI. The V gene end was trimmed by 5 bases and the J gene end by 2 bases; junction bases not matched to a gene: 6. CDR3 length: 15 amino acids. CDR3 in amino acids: CASSESTGGNTEAFF. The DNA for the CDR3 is TGTGCCAGCTCAGAATCGACAGGGGGTAACACTGAAGCTTTCTTT.

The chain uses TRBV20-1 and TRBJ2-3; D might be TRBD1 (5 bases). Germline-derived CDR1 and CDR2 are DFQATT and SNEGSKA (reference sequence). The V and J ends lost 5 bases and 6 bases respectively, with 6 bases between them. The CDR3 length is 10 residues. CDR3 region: CSAHRDTQYF. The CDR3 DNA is TGCAGTGCTCACAGGGATACGCAGTATTTT.

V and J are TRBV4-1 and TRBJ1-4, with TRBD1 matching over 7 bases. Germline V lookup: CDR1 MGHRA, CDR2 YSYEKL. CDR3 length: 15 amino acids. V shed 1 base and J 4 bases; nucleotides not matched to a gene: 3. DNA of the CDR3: TGCGCCAGCAGCCAAGGGACAGGAGATAATGAAAAACTGTTTTTT. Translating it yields CASSQGTGDNEKLFF.

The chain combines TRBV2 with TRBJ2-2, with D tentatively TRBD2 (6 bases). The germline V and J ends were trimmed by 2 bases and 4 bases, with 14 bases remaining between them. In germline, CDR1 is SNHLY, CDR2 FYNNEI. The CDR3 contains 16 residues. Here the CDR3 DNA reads TGTGCCAGCAGTGAACTAGACGGGGGTTTCACCGGGGAGCTGTTTTTT. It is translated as CASSELDGGFTGELFF. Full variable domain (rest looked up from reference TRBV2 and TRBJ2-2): EPEVTQTPSHQVTQMGQEVILRCVPISNHLYFYWYRQILGQKVEFLVSFYNNEISEKSEIFDDQFSVERPDGSNFTLKIRSTKLEDSAMYFCASSELDGGFTGELFFGEGSRLTVL.

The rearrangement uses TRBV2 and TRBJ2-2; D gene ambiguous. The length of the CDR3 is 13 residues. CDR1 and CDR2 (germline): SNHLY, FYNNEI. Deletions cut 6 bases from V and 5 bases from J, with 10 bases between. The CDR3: CASRAIATGELFF. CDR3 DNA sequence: TGTGCCAGCAGAGCGATAGCAACCGGGGAGCTGTTTTTT. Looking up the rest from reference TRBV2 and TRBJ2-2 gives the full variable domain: EPEVTQTPSHQVTQMGQEVILRCVPISNHLYFYWYRQILGQKVEFLVSFYNNEISEKSEIFDDQFSVERPDGSNFTLKIRSTKLEDSAMYFCASRAIATGELFFGEGSRLTVL.

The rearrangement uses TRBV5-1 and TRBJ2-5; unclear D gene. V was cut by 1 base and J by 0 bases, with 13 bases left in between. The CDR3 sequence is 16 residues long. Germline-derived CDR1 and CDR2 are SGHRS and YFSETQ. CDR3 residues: CASSLTTPTYQETQYF. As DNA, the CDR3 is TGCGCCAGCAGCTTGACTACACCCACCTACCAAGAGACCCAGTACTTC.

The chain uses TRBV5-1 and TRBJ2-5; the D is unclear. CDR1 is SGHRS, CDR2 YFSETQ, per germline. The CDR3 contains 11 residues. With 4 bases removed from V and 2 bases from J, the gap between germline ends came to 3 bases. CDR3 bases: TGCGCCAGCAGCGAGCAAGAGACCCAGTACTTC. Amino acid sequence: CASSEQETQYF.

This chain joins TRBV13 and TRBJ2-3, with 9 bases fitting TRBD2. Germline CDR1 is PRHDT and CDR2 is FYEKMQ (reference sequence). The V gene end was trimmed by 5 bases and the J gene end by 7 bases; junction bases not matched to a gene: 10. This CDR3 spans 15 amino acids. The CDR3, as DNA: TGTGCCAGCAGCCCGCGGGGACTAGCCGTCAATACGCAGTATTTT. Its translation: CASSPRGLAVNTQYF.

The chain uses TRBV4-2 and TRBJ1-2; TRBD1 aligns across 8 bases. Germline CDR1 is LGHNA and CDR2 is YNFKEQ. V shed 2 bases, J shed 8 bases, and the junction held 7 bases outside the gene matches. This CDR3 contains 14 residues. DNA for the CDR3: TGTGCCAGCAGCCAAAGGACAGGGAGGTGGGGCTACACCTTC. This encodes CASSQRTGRWGYTF.

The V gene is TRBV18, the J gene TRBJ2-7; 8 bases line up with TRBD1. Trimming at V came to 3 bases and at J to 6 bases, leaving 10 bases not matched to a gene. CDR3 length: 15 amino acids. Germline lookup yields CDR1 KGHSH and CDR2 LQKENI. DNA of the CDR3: TGTGCCAGCTCACCCTCTCCGACAGGGGTTGGCGAGCAGTACTTC. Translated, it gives CASSPSPTGVGEQYF.

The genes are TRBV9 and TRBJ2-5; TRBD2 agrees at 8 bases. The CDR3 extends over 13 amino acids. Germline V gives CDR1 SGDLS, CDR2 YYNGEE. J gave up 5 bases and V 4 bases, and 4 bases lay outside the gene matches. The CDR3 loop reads CASSPGLVETQYF. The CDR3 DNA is TGTGCCAGCAGCCCGGGACTAGTGGAGACCCAGTACTTC.

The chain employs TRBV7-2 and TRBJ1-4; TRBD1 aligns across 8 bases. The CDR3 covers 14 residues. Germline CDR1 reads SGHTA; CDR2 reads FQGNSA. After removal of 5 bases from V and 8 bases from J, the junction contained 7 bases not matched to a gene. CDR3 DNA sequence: TGTGCCAGCAGCCCCGGACAGGGTTTAGAAAAACTGTTTTTT. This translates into CASSPGQGLEKLFF.

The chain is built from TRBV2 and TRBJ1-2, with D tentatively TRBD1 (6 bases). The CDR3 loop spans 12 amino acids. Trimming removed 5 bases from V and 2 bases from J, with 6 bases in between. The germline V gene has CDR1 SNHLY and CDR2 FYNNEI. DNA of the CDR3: TGTGCCAGCAGTACAGGGAACTATGGCTACACCTTC. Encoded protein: CASSTGNYGYTF.

CDR3 region: CASSPGTSGGAYQETQYF. The CDR3 coding sequence is TGCGCCAGCAGTCCCGGCACTAGCGGGGGAGCCTACCAAGAGACCCAGTACTTC. This chain joins TRBV4-1 and TRBJ2-5; 11 nucleotides align to TRBD2. The V gene end was trimmed by 6 bases and the J gene end by 0 bases; junction bases not matched to a gene: 12. The CDR3 is 18 residues long. Germline V gene data show CDR1 as MGHRA and CDR2 as YSYEKL.

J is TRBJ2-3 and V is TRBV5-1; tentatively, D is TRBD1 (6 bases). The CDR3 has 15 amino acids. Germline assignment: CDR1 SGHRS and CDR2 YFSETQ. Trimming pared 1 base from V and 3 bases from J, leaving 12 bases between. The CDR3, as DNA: TGCGCCAGCAGCTTGACAGGGAAACCTACAGATACGCAGTATTTT. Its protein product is CASSLTGKPTDTQYF.

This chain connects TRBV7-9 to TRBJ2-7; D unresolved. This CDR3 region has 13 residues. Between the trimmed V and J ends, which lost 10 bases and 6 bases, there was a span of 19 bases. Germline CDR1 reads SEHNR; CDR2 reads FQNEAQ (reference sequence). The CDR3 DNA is TGTGCCACCAAGACATTATTTCTCGGCGAGCAGTACTTC. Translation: CATKTLFLGEQYF.

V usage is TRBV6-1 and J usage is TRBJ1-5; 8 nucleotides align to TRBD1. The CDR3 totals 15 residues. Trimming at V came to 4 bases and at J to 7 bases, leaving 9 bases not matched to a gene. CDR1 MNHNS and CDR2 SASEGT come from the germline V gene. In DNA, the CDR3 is TGTGCCAGCAGTGCTTCCGGACAGGGTAGACAGCCCCAGCATTTT. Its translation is CASSASGQGRQPQHF.

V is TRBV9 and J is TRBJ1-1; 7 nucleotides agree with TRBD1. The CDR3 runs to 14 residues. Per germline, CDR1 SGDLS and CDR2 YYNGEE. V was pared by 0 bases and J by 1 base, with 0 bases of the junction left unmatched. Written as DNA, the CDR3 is TGTGCCAGCAGCGTAGGGACAGGGAACACTGAAGCTTTCTTT. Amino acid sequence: CASSVGTGNTEAFF.

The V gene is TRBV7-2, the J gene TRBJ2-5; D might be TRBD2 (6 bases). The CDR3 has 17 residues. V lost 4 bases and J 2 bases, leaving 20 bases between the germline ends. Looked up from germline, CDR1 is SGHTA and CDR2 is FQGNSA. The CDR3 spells CASSSTRRVIGQETQYF. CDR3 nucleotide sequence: TGTGCCAGCAGCTCGACTAGGAGGGTTATTGGGCAAGAGACCCAGTACTTC.